The rows below give T cell receptor beta chains drawn from one sample of a study of shared clonotypes between healthy human individuals. Only in-frame clones appear in the TCRdb table, and some are missing; sequencing was by immunoSEQ multiplex PCR. This sample carries over a million clones, approximately 76% of them seen once, and the ten largest clones take roughly 1.4%. Sample: memory CD4+ T cells sorted from blood. These receptors were collected from a man younger than 30 in good health. Each CDR3 is given with its conserved first and last residue. Each record gives: clone size, D gene, V gene, J gene, CDR3 DNA, CDR3 protein. A D gene is named only where the DNA matches it firmly. Size is omitted from some rows. Given values are once, few, many or a class for expanded clones.

abundance: NA
d_gene: NA
v_gene: TRBV7-2
j_gene: TRBJ1-3
CDR3nt: TGTGCCAGCAGCTTCGACCGTTCCCTCTCTGGAAACACCATATATTTT
CDR3aa: CASSFDRSLSGNTIYF

abundance: NA
d_gene: NA
v_gene: TRBV10-3
j_gene: TRBJ2-2
CDR3nt: TGTGCCATCAGTGGGGCCGGACCGCTGACCGGGGAGCTGTTTTTT
CDR3aa: CAISGAGPLTGELFF

abundance: NA
d_gene: NA
v_gene: TRBV30
j_gene: TRBJ1-3
CDR3nt: TGTGCCTGGACCGGGACCGCCAGCTCTGGAAACACCATATATTTT
CDR3aa: CAWTGTASSGNTIYF

abundance: NA
d_gene: NA
v_gene: TRBV30
j_gene: TRBJ1-3
CDR3nt: TGTGCCTGGAGTGGGCCCTTCGGGACAAACTCTGGAAACACCATATATTTT
CDR3aa: CAWSGPFGTNSGNTIYF

abundance: once
d_gene: TRBD2
v_gene: TRBV9
j_gene: TRBJ2-7
CDR3nt: TGTGCCAGCAGCTCGACTTGGGTGCGGGAGGGCGAGCAGTACTTC
CDR3aa: CASSSTWVREGEQYF

abundance: NA
d_gene: NA
v_gene: TRBV6-1
j_gene: TRBJ1-3
CDR3nt: TGTGCCAGCAGTGAATTGGTGGTGAGCAACTCTCAAGGAAACACCATATATTTT
CDR3aa: CASSELVVSNSQGNTIYF

abundance: NA
d_gene: NA
v_gene: TRBV2
j_gene: TRBJ1-5
CDR3nt: TGTGCCAGCAGCTCGGACCCCGTTTCCGGTCAGCCCCAGCATTTT
CDR3aa: CASSSDPVSGQPQHF

abundance: NA
d_gene: NA
v_gene: TRBV7-3
j_gene: TRBJ1-6
CDR3nt: TGTGCCAGCAGCTTAACGAAAGGATCACCCCTCCACTTT
CDR3aa: CASSLTKGSPLHF

abundance: few
d_gene: TRBD1
v_gene: TRBV18
j_gene: TRBJ2-7
CDR3nt: TGTGCCAGCTCACTAATGGGACAGGGTATGTCCGAGCAGTACTTC
CDR3aa: CASSLMGQGMSEQYF

abundance: NA
d_gene: NA
v_gene: TRBV5-6
j_gene: TRBJ2-7
CDR3nt: TGTGCCAGCAGCGGAGCCTACGAGCAGTACTTC
CDR3aa: CASSGAYEQYF

abundance: NA
d_gene: NA
v_gene: TRBV6-1
j_gene: TRBJ1-2
CDR3nt: TGTGCCAGCACTGGCAGCGCCTATGGCTACACCTTC
CDR3aa: CASTGSAYGYTF

abundance: many
d_gene: NA
v_gene: TRBV5-1
j_gene: TRBJ2-3
CDR3nt: TGCGCCAGCAGCCCCCAGGCCGGGGGGCGTAGAGATACGCAGTATTTT
CDR3aa: CASSPQAGGRRDTQYF

abundance: NA
d_gene: NA
v_gene: TRBV27
j_gene: TRBJ1-4
CDR3nt: TGTGCCAGCAGGACCACATGGGACCGCGGGTCGACTAATGAAAAACTGTTTTTT
CDR3aa: CASRTTWDRGSTNEKLFF

abundance: NA
d_gene: NA
v_gene: TRBV5-1
j_gene: TRBJ1-1
CDR3nt: TGCGCCAGCAGCAACCGGGTGTCAGGGTTTAACACTGAAGCTTTCTTT
CDR3aa: CASSNRVSGFNTEAFF

abundance: NA
d_gene: NA
v_gene: TRBV28
j_gene: TRBJ2-6
CDR3nt: TGTGCCAGCAGTCGCTCTGGGGCCAACGTCCTGACTTTC
CDR3aa: CASSRSGANVLTF

abundance: few
d_gene: TRBD2
v_gene: TRBV5-1
j_gene: TRBJ2-3
CDR3nt: TGCGCCAGCAGCTTGCCTAGCGGGAGGCCCACAGATACGCAGTATTTT
CDR3aa: CASSLPSGRPTDTQYF

abundance: many
d_gene: NA
v_gene: TRBV4-2
j_gene: TRBJ1-1
CDR3nt: TGTGCCAGCAGCCAAGATCGGGCCAGAGGAACTGAAGCTTTCTTT
CDR3aa: CASSQDRARGTEAFF

abundance: NA
d_gene: NA
v_gene: TRBV28
j_gene: TRBJ2-6
CDR3nt: TGTGCCAGCAGAGCCCCCGTAAGATCTGGGGCCAACGTCCTGACTTTC
CDR3aa: CASRAPVRSGANVLTF

abundance: NA
d_gene: NA
v_gene: TRBV4-1
j_gene: TRBJ2-3
CDR3nt: TGCGCCAGCAGCGCGGTAGGGCGGGGTACGCAGTATTTT
CDR3aa: CASSAVGRGTQYF

abundance: NA
d_gene: NA
v_gene: TRBV5-1
j_gene: TRBJ2-3
CDR3nt: TGCGCCAGCAGCTTGGACTCAAGCACAGATACGCAGTATTTT
CDR3aa: CASSLDSSTDTQYF

abundance: NA
d_gene: TRBD2
v_gene: TRBV5-4
j_gene: TRBJ2-5
CDR3nt: TGTGCCAGCAGCCAAGAGACAGGACTAGCGTTAAAGACCCAGTACTTC
CDR3aa: CASSQETGLALKTQYF

abundance: NA
d_gene: TRBD2
v_gene: TRBV13
j_gene: TRBJ2-2
CDR3nt: TGTGCCAGCAGCTTAGGGCTAGCGGGCACCGGGGAGCTGTTTTTT
CDR3aa: CASSLGLAGTGELFF

abundance: once
d_gene: TRBD2
v_gene: TRBV2
j_gene: TRBJ2-1
CDR3nt: TGTGCCAGCTTGAGGCGGGAGTTGGACAATGAGCAGTTCTTC
CDR3aa: CASLRRELDNEQFF

abundance: NA
d_gene: NA
v_gene: TRBV5-6
j_gene: TRBJ1-2
CDR3nt: TGTGCCAGCAGCTTACAGGGAGCTAACTATGGCTACACCTTC
CDR3aa: CASSLQGANYGYTF

abundance: NA
d_gene: TRBD1
v_gene: TRBV15
j_gene: TRBJ1-4
CDR3nt: TGTGCCACCAGCAGGGATGGACAGGGACCAGGAGAAAAACTGTTTTTT
CDR3aa: CATSRDGQGPGEKLFF

abundance: NA
d_gene: NA
v_gene: TRBV10-3
j_gene: TRBJ2-5
CDR3nt: TGTGCCATCAGTAAGGGGCAGGGCCAAGAGACCCAGTACTTC
CDR3aa: CAISKGQGQETQYF

abundance: once
d_gene: NA
v_gene: TRBV11-2
j_gene: TRBJ2-1
CDR3nt: TGTGCCAGCAGCTTGGGGCAGGGTCGTAAGAATGAGCAGTTCTTC
CDR3aa: CASSLGQGRKNEQFF

abundance: NA
d_gene: NA
v_gene: TRBV7-8
j_gene: TRBJ2-1
CDR3nt: TGTGCCAGCAGCTTTTCCCCGTCGGGGAATGAGCAGTTCTTC
CDR3aa: CASSFSPSGNEQFF

abundance: NA
d_gene: TRBD2
v_gene: TRBV9
j_gene: TRBJ2-1
CDR3nt: TGTGCCAGCAGCGTAGAGATAGGACTAGCGGGGAACAATGAGCAGTTCTTC
CDR3aa: CASSVEIGLAGNNEQFF

abundance: NA
d_gene: TRBD1
v_gene: TRBV28
j_gene: TRBJ2-2
CDR3nt: TGTGCCAGCGTAGGGGGCGAAACCGGGGAGCTGTTTTTT
CDR3aa: CASVGGETGELFF

abundance: NA
d_gene: NA
v_gene: TRBV11-3
j_gene: TRBJ2-5
CDR3nt: TGTGCCAGCAGCTCCCTGGGAGGGGGCCGGGAGACCCAGTACTTC
CDR3aa: CASSSLGGGRETQYF

abundance: NA
d_gene: TRBD2
v_gene: TRBV7-2
j_gene: TRBJ2-3
CDR3nt: TGTGCCAGCAGCCCATCGGGTAGCGGGAAAACTAGCACAGATACGCAGTATTTT
CDR3aa: CASSPSGSGKTSTDTQYF

abundance: NA
d_gene: NA
v_gene: TRBV7-7
j_gene: TRBJ2-2
CDR3nt: TGTGCTAGCAGCTCCAGGGGGGCGAGGACCGGGGAGCTGTTTTTT
CDR3aa: CASSSRGARTGELFF

abundance: few
d_gene: TRBD2
v_gene: TRBV4-3
j_gene: TRBJ2-7
CDR3nt: TGCGCCAGCAGCCAAGATGGCGGGAGGGGCGAGCAGTACTTC
CDR3aa: CASSQDGGRGEQYF

abundance: NA
d_gene: NA
v_gene: TRBV5-1
j_gene: TRBJ2-5
CDR3nt: TGCGCCAGCAGCCCCGGGGAGGAGACCCAGTACTTC
CDR3aa: CASSPGEETQYF

abundance: NA
d_gene: TRBD1
v_gene: TRBV5-4
j_gene: TRBJ1-4
CDR3nt: TGTGCCAGCAGCAAAGGGACAGTATCTGAAAAACTGTTTTTT
CDR3aa: CASSKGTVSEKLFF

abundance: NA
d_gene: NA
v_gene: TRBV7-9
j_gene: TRBJ2-7
CDR3nt: TGTGCCAGCAGCTTAGGTATGGGGGACTACGAGCAGTACTTC
CDR3aa: CASSLGMGDYEQYF

abundance: NA
d_gene: TRBD1
v_gene: TRBV7-2
j_gene: TRBJ1-5
CDR3nt: TGTGCCAGCAGCTTAGGCCAGGGGGTTCAGCCCCAGCATTTT
CDR3aa: CASSLGQGVQPQHF

abundance: NA
d_gene: NA
v_gene: TRBV9
j_gene: TRBJ1-2
CDR3nt: TGTGCCAGCAGCCCCGGAGGGGGATTTGGCTACACCTTC
CDR3aa: CASSPGGGFGYTF

abundance: NA
d_gene: NA
v_gene: TRBV11-2
j_gene: TRBJ1-5
CDR3nt: TGTGCCAGCAGCTTAAACAGGGTTGGCCAGCCCCAGCATTTT
CDR3aa: CASSLNRVGQPQHF

abundance: few
d_gene: TRBD1
v_gene: TRBV7-9
j_gene: TRBJ2-7
CDR3nt: TGTGCCAGCAGCCCCGGACAGGGCCCGCTGAACTTC
CDR3aa: CASSPGQGPLNF

abundance: NA
d_gene: NA
v_gene: TRBV6-5
j_gene: TRBJ2-7
CDR3nt: TGTGCCAGCAACTCACCAACTTACGAGCAGTACTTC
CDR3aa: CASNSPTYEQYF

abundance: NA
d_gene: NA
v_gene: TRBV27
j_gene: TRBJ2-5
CDR3nt: TGTGCCAGCAGTTTATTTTCGGGTCAAGAGACCCAGTACTTC
CDR3aa: CASSLFSGQETQYF

abundance: NA
d_gene: NA
v_gene: TRBV5-8
j_gene: TRBJ2-6
CDR3nt: TGTGCCAGCACCCGGCCGGGTGCTGGGGCCAACGTCCTGACTTTC
CDR3aa: CASTRPGAGANVLTF

abundance: NA
d_gene: NA
v_gene: TRBV5-1
j_gene: TRBJ2-5
CDR3nt: TGCGCCAGCAGCGACGGCCAGGGGTGGCAAGAGACCCAGTACTTC
CDR3aa: CASSDGQGWQETQYF

abundance: NA
d_gene: TRBD2
v_gene: TRBV6-6
j_gene: TRBJ2-7
CDR3nt: TGTGCCAGCAGTTACCCTAGCGGGAGCTCCTACGAGCAGTACTTC
CDR3aa: CASSYPSGSSYEQYF

abundance: NA
d_gene: NA
v_gene: TRBV5-4
j_gene: TRBJ2-3
CDR3nt: TGTGCCAGCAGCTTAGGAGGGCCGGTTTCAGATACGCAGTATTTT
CDR3aa: CASSLGGPVSDTQYF

abundance: NA
d_gene: TRBD1
v_gene: TRBV29-1
j_gene: TRBJ2-3
CDR3nt: TGCAGCGTTGAGGTTATGACAGGGACGAATACGCAGTATTTT
CDR3aa: CSVEVMTGTNTQYF

abundance: NA
d_gene: TRBD1
v_gene: TRBV6-5
j_gene: TRBJ1-1
CDR3nt: TGTGCCAGCAGGGGACAGCCGAACACTGAAGCTTTCTTT
CDR3aa: CASRGQPNTEAFF

abundance: NA
d_gene: TRBD2
v_gene: TRBV25-1
j_gene: TRBJ2-7
CDR3nt: TGTGCCAGCAGTGCCCGCAGGGCAGCAGCGGGAGTTGGCTACGAGCAGTACTTC
CDR3aa: CASSARRAAAGVGYEQYF

abundance: NA
d_gene: TRBD2
v_gene: TRBV11-2
j_gene: TRBJ2-2
CDR3nt: TGTGCCAGCAGCTTAGCCAAGGGAGGGGCCGGGGAGCTGTTTTTT
CDR3aa: CASSLAKGGAGELFF

abundance: many
d_gene: NA
v_gene: TRBV9
j_gene: TRBJ1-3
CDR3nt: TGTGCCAGCAGCGGGTTATCATCTGGAAACACCATATATTTT
CDR3aa: CASSGLSSGNTIYF

abundance: NA
d_gene: NA
v_gene: TRBV5-1
j_gene: TRBJ1-4
CDR3nt: TGCGCCAGCAGCCCACTTAGTGGACAGCGCAATGAAAAACTGTTTTTT
CDR3aa: CASSPLSGQRNEKLFF

abundance: NA
d_gene: NA
v_gene: TRBV5-1
j_gene: TRBJ1-6
CDR3nt: TGCGCCAGCAGCTTTGGGTCGGTATCACCCCTCCACTTT
CDR3aa: CASSFGSVSPLHF

abundance: few
d_gene: NA
v_gene: TRBV28
j_gene: TRBJ2-7
CDR3nt: TGTGCCAGCAGCGAAACAGGGACGTCCTACGAGCAGTACTTC
CDR3aa: CASSETGTSYEQYF

abundance: NA
d_gene: NA
v_gene: TRBV4-3
j_gene: TRBJ1-4
CDR3nt: TGCGCCAGCAGCCAAGACTGGGGGGGCTGGGGTAATGAAAAACTGTTTTTT
CDR3aa: CASSQDWGGWGNEKLFF

abundance: NA
d_gene: TRBD1
v_gene: TRBV6-5
j_gene: TRBJ2-7
CDR3nt: TGTGCCAGCAGCGGACAGGGGGTCTCCTACGAGCAGTACTTC
CDR3aa: CASSGQGVSYEQYF